This T cell receptor beta chain was observed in a study of T-cell memory formation after mild COVID-19. TCRdb processed the 5' RACE reads anew with MiXCR; each CDR3 protein has one entry. The sample records some 57,000 distinct CDR3 sequences, approximately 12% being singletons. The germline V gene encodes CDR1 LNHNV and CDR2 YYDKDF (reference sequence). After removal of 3 bases from V and 6 bases from J, the junction contained 27 bases not matched to a gene. The CDR3 runs to 22 residues. Specimen: PBMCs or a T cell subset sorted from them (not recorded which). This clonotype originated in a man between 18 and 29 years old who had mild COVID-19 (a few samples of this study predate the infection). Cell type and time point are not known. The chain uses TRBV15 and TRBJ1-2, with TRBD1 matching 11 bases. The DNA for the CDR3 is TGTGCCACCAGCAGCTCCTCTCCTCTACGTTGGGGACAGGGGGTTCTTCGTGATGGCTACACCTTC. Residues: CATSSSSPLRWGQGVLRDGYTF.